This entry is about one T cell receptor (beta chain). The primer mix had 60 Vbeta and 13 Jbeta primers. Data came from immunoSEQ multiplex PCR; TCRdb stores just in-frame clones and leaves some out. The sample includes about 180,000 clones, over 80% of them seen just once. The data originate from a study of cytomegalovirus exposure and HLA in healthy donors. Sequenced material: PBMCs. This receptor was identified in a man aged 40-55 years in good health and CMV-seronegative.

The CDR3 here is CASSLRTSTTGELFF. DNA of the CDR3: TGTGCCAGCAGCTTAAGGACAAGCACCACCGGGGAGCTGTTTTTT. The rearrangement uses TRBV11-3 and TRBJ2-2, with a possible D match to TRBD1 (5 bases). Germline CDR1 and CDR2: SGHNT and YENEEA. V lost 2 bases and J 4 bases, leaving 11 bases between the germline ends. The CDR3 consists of 15 residues.